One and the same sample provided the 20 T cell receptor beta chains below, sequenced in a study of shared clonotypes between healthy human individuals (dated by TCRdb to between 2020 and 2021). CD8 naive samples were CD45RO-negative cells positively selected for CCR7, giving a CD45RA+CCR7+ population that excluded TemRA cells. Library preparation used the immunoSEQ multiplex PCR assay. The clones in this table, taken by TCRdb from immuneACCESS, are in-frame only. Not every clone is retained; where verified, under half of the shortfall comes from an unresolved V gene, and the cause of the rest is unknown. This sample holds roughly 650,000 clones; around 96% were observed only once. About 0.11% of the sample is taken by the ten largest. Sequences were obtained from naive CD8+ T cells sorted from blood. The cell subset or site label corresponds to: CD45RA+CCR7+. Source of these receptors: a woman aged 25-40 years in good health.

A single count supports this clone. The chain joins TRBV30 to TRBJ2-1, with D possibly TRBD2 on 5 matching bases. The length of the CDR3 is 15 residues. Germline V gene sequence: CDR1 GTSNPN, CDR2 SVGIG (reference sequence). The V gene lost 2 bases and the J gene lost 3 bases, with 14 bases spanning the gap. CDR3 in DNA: TGTGCCTGGAGTCGACCTAGGGAGAACTACAATGAGCAGTTCTTC. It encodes CAWSRPRENYNEQFF.

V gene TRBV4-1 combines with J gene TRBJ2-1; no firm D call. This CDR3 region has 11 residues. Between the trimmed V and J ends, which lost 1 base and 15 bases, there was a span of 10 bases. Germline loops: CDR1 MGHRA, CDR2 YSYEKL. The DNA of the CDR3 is TGCGCCAGCAGCCAAGGCCCGGACCCGTTCTTC. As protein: CASSQGPDPFF.

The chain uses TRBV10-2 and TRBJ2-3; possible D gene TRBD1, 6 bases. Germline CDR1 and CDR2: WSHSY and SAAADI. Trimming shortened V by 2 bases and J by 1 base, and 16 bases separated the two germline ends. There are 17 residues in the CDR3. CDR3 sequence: CASSEGNRARRTDTQYF. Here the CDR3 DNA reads TGCGCCAGCAGTGAGGGCAACAGGGCCCGGCGCACAGATACGCAGTATTTT.

The CDR3 DNA is TGCGCCAGCAGTGTCCTACTACGGGACAGGGATTACAATGAGCAGTTCTTC. Encoded protein: CASSVLLRDRDYNEQFF. The rearrangement joins TRBV10-2 to TRBJ2-1; 9 bases are shared with TRBD1. The CDR3 loop spans 17 amino acids. The trim removed 4 bases at V and 4 bases at J, leaving 11 bases unmatched. Germline lookup yields CDR1 WSHSY and CDR2 SAAADI.

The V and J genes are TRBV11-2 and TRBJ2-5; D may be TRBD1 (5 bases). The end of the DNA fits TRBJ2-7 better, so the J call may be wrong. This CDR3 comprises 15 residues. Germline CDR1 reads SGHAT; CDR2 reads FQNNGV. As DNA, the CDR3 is TGTGCCAGCAGCTATGCTCAGGGCATTTTGTACGAGCAGTACTTC. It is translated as CASSYAQGILYEQYF.

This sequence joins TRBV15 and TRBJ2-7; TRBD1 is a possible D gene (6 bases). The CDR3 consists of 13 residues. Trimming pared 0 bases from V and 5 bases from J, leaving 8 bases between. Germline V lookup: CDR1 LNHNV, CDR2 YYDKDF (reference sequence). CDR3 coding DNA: TGTGCCACCAGCAGAGATCACAGGGACGAGCAGTACTTC. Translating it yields CATSRDHRDEQYF.

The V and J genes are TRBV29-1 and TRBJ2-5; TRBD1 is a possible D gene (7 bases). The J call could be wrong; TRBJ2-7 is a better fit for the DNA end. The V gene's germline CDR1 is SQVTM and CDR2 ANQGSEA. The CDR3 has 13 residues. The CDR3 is CSAHSEGAHEQYF. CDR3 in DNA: TGCAGCGCCCATTCGGAGGGGGCACACGAGCAGTACTTC.

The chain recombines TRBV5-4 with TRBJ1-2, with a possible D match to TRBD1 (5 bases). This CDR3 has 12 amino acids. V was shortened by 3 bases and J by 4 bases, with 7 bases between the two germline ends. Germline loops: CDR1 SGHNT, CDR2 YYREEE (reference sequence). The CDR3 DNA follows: TGTGCCAGCAGCTCCGACAGCTATGGCTACACCTTC. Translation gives CASSSDSYGYTF.

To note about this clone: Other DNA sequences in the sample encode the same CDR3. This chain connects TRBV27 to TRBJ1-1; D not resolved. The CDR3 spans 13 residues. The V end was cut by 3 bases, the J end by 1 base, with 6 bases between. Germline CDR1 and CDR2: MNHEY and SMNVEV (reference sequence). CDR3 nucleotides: TGTGCCAGCAGTTTGACAAGGAACACTGAAGCTTTCTTT. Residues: CASSLTRNTEAFF.

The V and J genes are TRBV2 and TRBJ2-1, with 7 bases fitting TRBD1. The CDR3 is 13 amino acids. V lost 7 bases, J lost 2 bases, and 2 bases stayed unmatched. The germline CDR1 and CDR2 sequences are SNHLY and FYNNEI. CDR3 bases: TGTGCCAGCAACCAGGGGGCCTACAATGAGCAGTTCTTC. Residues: CASNQGAYNEQFF.

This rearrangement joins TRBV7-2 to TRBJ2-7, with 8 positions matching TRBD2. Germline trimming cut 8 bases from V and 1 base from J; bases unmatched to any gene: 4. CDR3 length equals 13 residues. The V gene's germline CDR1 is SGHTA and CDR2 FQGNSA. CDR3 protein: CASETSGSYEQYF. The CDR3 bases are TGTGCCAGCGAAACTAGCGGATCCTACGAGCAGTACTTC.

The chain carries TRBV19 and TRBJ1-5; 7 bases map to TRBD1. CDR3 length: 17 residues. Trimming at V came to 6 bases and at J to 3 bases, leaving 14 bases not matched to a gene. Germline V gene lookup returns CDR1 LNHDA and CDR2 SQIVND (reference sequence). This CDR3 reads CASRYRGSTDYNQPQHF. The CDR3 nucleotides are TGTGCCAGTAGATACAGGGGCTCAACTGATTACAATCAGCCCCAGCATTTT.

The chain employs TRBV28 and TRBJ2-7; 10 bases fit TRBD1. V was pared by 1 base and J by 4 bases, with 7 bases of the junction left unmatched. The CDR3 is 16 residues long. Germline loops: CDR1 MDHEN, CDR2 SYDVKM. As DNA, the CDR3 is TGTGCCAGCAGTTTATCGCCGGGACAGGGGTTGTACGAGCAGTACTTC. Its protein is CASSLSPGQGLYEQYF.

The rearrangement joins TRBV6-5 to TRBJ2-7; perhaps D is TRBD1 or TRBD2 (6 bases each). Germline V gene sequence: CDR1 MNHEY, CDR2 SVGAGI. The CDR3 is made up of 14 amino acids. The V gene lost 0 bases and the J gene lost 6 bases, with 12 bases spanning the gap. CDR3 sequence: CASSYSPGGGEQYF. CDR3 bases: TGTGCCAGCAGTTACTCTCCCGGGGGCGGCGAGCAGTACTTC.

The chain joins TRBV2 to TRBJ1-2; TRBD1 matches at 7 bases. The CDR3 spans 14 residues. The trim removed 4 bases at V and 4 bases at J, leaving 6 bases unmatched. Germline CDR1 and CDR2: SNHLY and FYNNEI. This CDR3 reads CASSVSQGTYGYTF. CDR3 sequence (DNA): TGTGCCAGCAGTGTATCACAGGGGACCTATGGCTACACCTTC.

In DNA, the CDR3 is TGTGCCAGCAGCCGTTCTAGTGCAGATACGCAGTATTTT. This encodes CASSRSSADTQYF. The chain has TRBV28 and TRBJ2-3; D is uncertain. CDR1 MDHEN and CDR2 SYDVKM come from the germline V gene. Between the trimmed V and J ends, which lost 6 bases and 4 bases, there was a span of 11 bases. The CDR3 runs to 13 residues. Full variable domain (remainder filled in from reference TRBV28 and TRBJ2-3): DVKVTQSSRYLVKRTGEKVFLECVQDMDHENMFWYRQDPGLGLRLIYFSYDVKMKEKGDIPEGYSVSREKKERFSLILESASTNQTSMYLCASSRSSADTQYFGPGTRLTVL.

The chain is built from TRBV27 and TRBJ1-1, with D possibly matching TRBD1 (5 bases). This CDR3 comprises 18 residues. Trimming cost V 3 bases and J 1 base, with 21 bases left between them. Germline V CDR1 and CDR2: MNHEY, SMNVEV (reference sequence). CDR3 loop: CASSLVPLSTAQNTEAFF. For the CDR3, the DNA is TGTGCCAGCAGTTTGGTCCCTTTGTCGACAGCCCAGAACACTGAAGCTTTCTTT.

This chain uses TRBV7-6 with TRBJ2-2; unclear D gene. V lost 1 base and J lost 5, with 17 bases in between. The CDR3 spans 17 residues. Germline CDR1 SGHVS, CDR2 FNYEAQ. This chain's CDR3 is CASSLGAPLGDTGELFF. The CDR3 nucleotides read TGTGCCAGCAGCTTAGGGGCCCCTTTAGGAGATACCGGGGAGCTGTTTTTT.

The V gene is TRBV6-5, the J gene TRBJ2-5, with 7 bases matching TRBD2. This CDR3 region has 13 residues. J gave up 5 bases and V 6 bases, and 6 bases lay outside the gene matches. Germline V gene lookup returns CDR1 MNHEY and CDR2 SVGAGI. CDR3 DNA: TGTGCCAGCAGGGACTTGGGGGGGGAGACCCAGTACTTC. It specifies CASRDLGGETQYF.

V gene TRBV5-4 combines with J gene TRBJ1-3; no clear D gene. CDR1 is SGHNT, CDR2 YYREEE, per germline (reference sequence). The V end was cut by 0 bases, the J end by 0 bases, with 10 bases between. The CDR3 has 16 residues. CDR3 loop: CASSLVPGFSGNTIYF. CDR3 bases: TGTGCCAGCAGCTTGGTTCCGGGATTCTCTGGAAACACCATATATTTT.